This T cell receptor beta chain was recovered during a study of blood T cell repertoires in COVID-19 (dated by TCRdb to 2018 to 2021). Looking at the study overall: The collaborator samples originated in the United States, Italy and Spain and spanned the acute and convalescent phases of COVID-19. The material from the prospective study consisted of cDNA or gDNA derived from T cells, B-cell-depleted T cells, or PBMCs. Deeply sampled blood TCRbeta repertoires from subjects exposed to, actively infected with, or recovered from COVID-19 were included in the dataset. The repertoires were released in a freely available public database intended as a resource for research on the immune response to SARS-CoV-2. The samples were drawn from the first 160 participants of the ongoing ImmuneRACE study and from roughly 1,300 subjects provided by 6 global collaborators. The sample metadata nearly always contained a de-identified subject ID, COVID-19 status, age in years and sex. Where HLA class I and class II types were available, the types were taken from metadata supplied by the sample provider, not from assay-based typing.

TCRbeta CDR3 regions were amplified from genomic DNA by means of the immunoSEQ Assay, a bias-controlled multiplex PCR. The paper's data handling went like this. Nucleated cell counts per sample were estimated from amplification of reference gene primers within the assay. Sequence reads were collapsed and filtered to measure the absolute abundance of every unique TCRbeta CDR3 rearrangement. For each sample, productive Simpson clonality was calculated as the square root of Simpson's diversity index over productive rearrangements. TCRdb took over this immuneACCESS table, retaining in-frame rearrangements with V and J assigned. Such tables are incomplete; in checked studies, under half of the missing clones stem from an unresolved V gene, and the remainder is unexplained. That table furnishes V, J and clone size, whereas the DNA furnished D and trimming. This sample is represented by some 290,000 clones; over 65% of them were singletons. Roughly 4.6% of the sample belongs to the ten largest clones.

About this clone: Its binding antigen is unknown. No much larger clone is present one base from it, and per-base qualities are unavailable.

V ends up 5 bases short and J 1 base short, with an unmatched junction base count of 7. The CDR3 numbers 14 residues from cysteine through phenylalanine. Only CDR3 DNA remains: 42 bases, in frame from the first base. CDR1 is given as GTSNPN and CDR2 as SVGIG, both from the germline V gene (reference sequence). Samples from volunteer blood donors who had recovered from COVID-19 were contributed by a second Seattle source. Each collaborating institution followed its own protocols to collect whole blood in K2EDTA tubes. For TCRbeta analysis, collaborators shipped samples as frozen whole blood, isolated PBMCs, or DNA extracted from either of those sample types. What the research found in general, with its limitations: Clinical and demographic metadata were provided uncurated, with the amount varying by source and participant.

The sequence derives from a man in his 60s who had recovered from COVID-19. This receptor chain uses TRBV30 and TRBJ1-1, with TRBD1 matching 7 junction bases. The sequenced material came from peripheral blood. The DNA reads TGTGCCTGGGCCGAGACAGGGTGGAACACTGAAGCTTTCTTT. Translated, this is CAWAETGWNTEAFF.